This TCR beta chain was captured by sequencing in a study of beta chain features in type 1 diabetes. Findings and limits, study-wide: In the patient group, naive, central memory and Treg TCRB repertoires seemed more alike than in the healthy donor group. There was no resolution here of whether HLA type influences TCRB rearrangement.

V lost 10 bases to trimming and J lost 2 bases, with 15 bases between them. The CDR3 length is 13 residues. The germline CDR1 and CDR2 sequences are SGHNT and YYREEE (reference sequence). Sequenced material consisted of expressed TCRB transcripts (all of the isolated RNA was reverse transcribed). The data were produced by immunoSEQ multiplex PCR, yet TCRdb's version contains in-frame clones alone and is incomplete. The sample holds about 140,000 clones; less than 9% are singletons and the top ten take about 1.3%. This clone was seen only a few times. Its antigen is undetermined. Sequencing used central memory CD4+ T cells from blood. This clonotype was sampled from a woman aged 25 to 45 in good health. V gene TRBV5-4 combines with J gene TRBJ1-2; tentative D call: TRBD1 (5 bases). CDR3: CACSTRQNYGYTF. For the CDR3, the DNA is TGTGCCTGCTCGACTCGACAGAACTATGGCTACACCTTC.